This T cell receptor beta chain was identified in a study of blood T cell repertoires in COVID-19. Study-level information: Samples of COVID-19 (acute and convalescent) were obtained from the United States, Italy and Spain. Sample material is recorded as cDNA or gDNA derived from T cells, B-cell-depleted T cells, or PBMCs.

Trimming took off 1 base at V and 4 bases at J, with 16 bases between the two ends. CDR1 is SGHTA, CDR2 FQGNSA, per germline. The CDR3 is 16 amino acids. As handled by the study authors: The assay estimated nucleated cells by amplifying reference gene primers. Clones were sequenced by immunoSEQ multiplex PCR, and TCRdb holds only the in-frame ones, with some missing. V and J calls and clone size follow that table, whereas D and trimming were derived from the DNA. The top ten clones hold approximately 1.9% of a sample with about 260,000 clones, approximately 84% of them seen once. The receptor's source is a woman older than 75 with acute or convalescent COVID-19. The sequencing sample was made of peripheral blood. This chain connects TRBV7-2 to TRBJ1-2; no reliable D call. The CDR3 is CASSLGGATYTYGYTF. The CDR3 DNA reads as TGTGCCAGCAGCTTAGGGGGAGCCACGTACACCTATGGCTACACCTTC.